This section outlines one TCR beta chain sequence together with its context. The V and J ends lost 5 bases and 8 bases respectively, with 12 bases between them. Germline CDR1 is SQVTM and CDR2 is ANQGSEA. The CDR3 totals 11 residues. This sample stems from a study of Ad26.COV2.S vaccination and SARS-CoV-2 variants. The repertoire was sequenced with immunoSEQ multiplex PCR; TCRdb's copy has only in-frame clones and lacks some. The sample has some 520,000 clones, 87% seen once. The treatment denotes: about 20 received Ad26.COV2.S at low or high dose, single or two shots; five or six received placebo; per-sample allocation not given. Sampling was done on day 63 after the first vaccine or placebo injection.

This sequence joins TRBV29-1 and TRBJ1-1; D is ambiguous. Sequencing was performed on peripheral blood, taken in a trial of Ad26.COV2.S vaccine versus placebo. The clonotype was recovered from a person between 18 and 60 years old who received the Ad26.COV2.S COVID-19 vaccine or a placebo. CDR3 bases: TGCAGCGTTCTTTTAACTTCCGAAGCTTTCTTT. Its translation: CSVLLTSEAFF.